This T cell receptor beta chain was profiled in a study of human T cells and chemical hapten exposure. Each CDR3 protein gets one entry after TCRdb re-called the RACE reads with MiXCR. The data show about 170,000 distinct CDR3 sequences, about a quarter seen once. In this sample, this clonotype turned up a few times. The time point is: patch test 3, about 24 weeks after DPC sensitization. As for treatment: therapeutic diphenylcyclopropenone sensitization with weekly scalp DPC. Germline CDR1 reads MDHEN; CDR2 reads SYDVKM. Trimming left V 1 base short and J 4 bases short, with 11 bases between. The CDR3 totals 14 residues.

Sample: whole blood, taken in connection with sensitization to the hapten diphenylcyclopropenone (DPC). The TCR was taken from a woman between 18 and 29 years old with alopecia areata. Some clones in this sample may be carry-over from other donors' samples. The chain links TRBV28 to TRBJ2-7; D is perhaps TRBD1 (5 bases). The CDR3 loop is CASSLLLPGYEQYF. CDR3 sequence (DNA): TGTGCCAGCAGTTTATTATTACCAGGGTACGAGCAGTACTTC.